This entry features one T cell receptor (beta chain) sequence. What it recognizes is unknown. This sample is drawn from a study of T cell responses to AZD1222 COVID-19 vaccine. General study findings and limits: Repertoires were collected only later (after the peak T cell response had occurred).

TCRdb keeps only in-frame clones here, not all; method: immunoSEQ multiplex PCR. The sample holds 150,000 to 200,000 clones; roughly 92% are singletons and the top ten take 1% to 1.5%. V lost 4 bases, J lost 4 bases, and 7 bases lay in between. Looked up from germline, CDR1 is SGHAT and CDR2 is FQNNGV. The CDR3 has 12 amino acids. The TCR comes from an adult in good health. The rearrangement uses TRBV11-2 and TRBJ2-5, with unresolved D. The sample in question was peripheral blood, obtained on day 0 of AZD1222 vaccination. Here the CDR3 reads CASSSRLETQYF. CDR3 DNA: TGTGCCAGCAGCTCGCGACTAGAGACCCAGTACTTC.